This T cell receptor (beta chain) was documented in a study of T cell clonotyping in hematopoietic cell transplantation. Using immunoSEQ multiplex PCR, the repertoire was profiled, and TCRdb retains in-frame clones only, with some absent. The sample lists 12,000 to 15,000 clones, just over 95% occurring once. Note on this clone: Its antigen remains unidentified.

Study observations and caveats: Recipient TCR diversity dropped after transplant; expanded clonotypes rose from day 30 to 180. Graft donor and pretransplant recipient Inverse Simpson Index values predicted broader posttransplant TCR diversity. Without cell sorting, CD4 versus CD8 contributions remain unresolved.

Source: peripheral blood mononuclear cells, taken 30 days after allogeneic stem cell transplant. The clonotype comes from a female patient aged 50-60 years who had an allogeneic stem cell transplant from an unrelated donor, so T cells may come from the graft donor. Some clones in this sample may be carry-over from other donors' samples.

The CDR3 protein is CASQRAGREKLFF. The CDR3 DNA sequence: TGTGCCAGCCAAAGGGCTGGGCGTGAAAAACTGTTTTTT. V is TRBV6-5 and J is TRBJ1-4, with D unresolved. The CDR3 runs 13 residues. From germline, CDR1 is MNHEY and CDR2 SVGAGI. V shed 8 bases and J shed 7 bases, with 14 bases lying between them.